Listed below are T cell receptor beta chains from one sample, sequenced in a study of blood T cell repertoires in COVID-19. Here immunoSEQ multiplex PCR was the method, and the copy in TCRdb shows in-frame clones only, minus some. The table shows 360,000 or so clones, with around four fifths occurring only once. Input material: PBMCs or T cells enriched from blood (not recorded which). The receptors were gathered from a woman in her forties or fifties who had recovered from COVID-19. Each CDR3 is given with its conserved first and last residue. D genes are given only for firm matches. Size is omitted from some rows. Given values are once, few, many or a class for expanded clones.

TRBV27,.,TRBJ1-6,12,.,TGTGCCAGCAGTTTACGGGGATCACCCCTCCACTTT,CASSLRGSPLHF
TRBV9,.,TRBJ2-7,15,TRBD2,TGTGCCAGCAGCGTAGGAGGGACTAGTGGAATCGAGCAGTACTTC,CASSVGGTSGIEQYF
TRBV21-1,.,TRBJ2-7,14,.,TGTGCCAGGCGCCACACTAGCGGGAGTTACGAGCAGTACTTC,CARRHTSGSYEQYF
TRBV12-5,.,TRBJ1-2,15,TRBD1,TGTGCTAGTGGAGAAGGGACAGGGGCTAACTATGGCTACACCTTC,CASGEGTGANYGYTF
TRBV4-1,.,TRBJ2-3,15,TRBD2,TGCGCCAGCAGCCATAGCGGGCAGAGCACAGATACGCAGTATTTT,CASSHSGQSTDTQYF
TRBV30,.,TRBJ1-2,15,.,TGTGCCTGGAGTCGTAATAACCGGGGTGCCTATGGCTACACCTTC,CAWSRNNRGAYGYTF
TRBV18,.,TRBJ1-2,14,.,TGTGCCAGCTCCGTAGACAAAGCTAACTATGGCTACACCTTC,CASSVDKANYGYTF
TRBV7-2,.,TRBJ2-6,19,.,TGTGCCAGCAGCTCCACTTTCGCGGCCTTAAGCTCTGGGGCCAACGTCCTGACTTTC,CASSSTFAALSSGANVLTF
TRBV3-1/TRBV3-2,.,TRBJ2-3,15,.,TGTGCCAGCAGCCAAGATCAGAGGGTTGCAGATACGCAGTATTTT,CASSQDQRVADTQYF
TRBV9,.,TRBJ1-1,13,.,TGTGCCAGCAGCGTAGCCATGAACACTGAAGCTTTCTTT,CASSVAMNTEAFF
TRBV5-6,.,TRBJ1-2,16,.,TGTGCCAGCAGCTTGGGAGGGCAGGGGCTTCCCTATGGCTACACCTTC,CASSLGGQGLPYGYTF
TRBV11-3,once,TRBJ1-1,11,.,TGTGCCAGCAGCCTGTACACTGAAGCTTTCTTT,CASSLYTEAFF
TRBV28,.,TRBJ1-2,14,.,TGTGCCAGCAGTTTAGGACAGTCTAACTATGACTACACCTTC,CASSLGQSNYDYTF
TRBV14,.,TRBJ2-1,16,TRBD1,TGTGCCAGCAGCCCCCGCTACAGGGGTCCCTACAATGAGCAGTTCTTC,CASSPRYRGPYNEQFF
TRBV19,.,TRBJ1-6,14,.,TGTGCCACCTCCTTAATCCGGGGTAATTCACCCCTCCACTTT,CATSLIRGNSPLHF
TRBV29-1,.,TRBJ1-2,12,TRBD1,TGCAGCGCCCAACAGGGGTACTATGGCTACACCTTC,CSAQQGYYGYTF
TRBV6-2/TRBV6-3,.,TRBJ1-4,14,TRBD1,TGTGCCAGCAGTTTTGGGACAGGGGGCGAAAAACTGTTTTTT,CASSFGTGGEKLFF
TRBV7-2,few,TRBJ1-4,15,TRBD1,TGTGCCAGCAGCGTCACAGGGGCAACTAATGAAAAACTGTTTTTT,CASSVTGATNEKLFF
TRBV5-1,.,TRBJ2-2,15,TRBD2,TGCGCCAGCAGCGAGGGACTAGCGGGCACCGGGGAGCTGTTTTTT,CASSEGLAGTGELFF
TRBV10-1,.,TRBJ1-2,17,TRBD1,TGCGCCAGCAGTGATGGTGGCAGGGGGCGTAGACCGGACGGCTACACCTTC,CASSDGGRGRRPDGYTF
TRBV5-4,.,TRBJ2-4,15,TRBD1,TGTGCCAGCAGCTGGCAGGGGGACCACTATAACATTCAGTACTTC,CASSWQGDHYNIQYF
TRBV5-8,.,TRBJ2-1,16,TRBD2,TGTGCCAGCAGCGAGCGACTAGCGAGTATATACAATGAGCAGTTCTTC,CASSERLASIYNEQFF
TRBV11-2,once,TRBJ1-5,17,.,TGTGCCAGCAGCTTAGGGAGTGGGCAGGGTGACAATCAGCCCCAGCATTTT,CASSLGSGQGDNQPQHF
TRBV11-2,.,TRBJ2-1,16,TRBD2,TGTGCCAGCAGCTTAGCGCCGGGGGGGCCGTGGAATGAGCAGTTCTTC,CASSLAPGGPWNEQFF
TRBV7-2,.,TRBJ2-2,17,TRBD2,TGTGCCAGCAGCTTAATAAACGGACTAGGATTCACCGGGGAGCTGTTTTTT,CASSLINGLGFTGELFF
TRBV18,.,TRBJ1-3,15,.,TGTGCCAGCTCACCACGGTCGGGGAGTGGAAACACCATATATTTT,CASSPRSGSGNTIYF
TRBV10-3,few,TRBJ1-2,14,.,TGTGCCATCAGTGAGGCGGGGGGAACCTATGGCTACACCTTC,CAISEAGGTYGYTF
TRBV6-6,.,TRBJ2-4,15,.,TGTGCCAGCAGTTATTCCAGGGGGGCTGGGAACATTCAGTACTTC,CASSYSRGAGNIQYF
TRBV30,.,TRBJ2-5,12,.,TGTGCCTGGAGTGTAAGGGGGGAGACCCAGTACTTC,CAWSVRGETQYF
TRBV9,.,TRBJ1-1,16,.,TGTGCCAGCAGCGTAGGACCCTACGGGGTGAACACTGAAGCTTTCTTT,CASSVGPYGVNTEAFF
TRBV30,few,TRBJ2-7,14,.,TGTGCCTGGAGTGTACAGGGAACAAAGTACGAGCAGTACTTC,CAWSVQGTKYEQYF
TRBV6-1,.,TRBJ1-2,17,TRBD1,TGTGCCAGCAGTGAATCTTGGGGCCCTTCCGGGACAGGGGGCTACACCTTC,CASSESWGPSGTGGYTF
TRBV12-3/TRBV12-4,.,TRBJ2-4,13,TRBD1,TGTGCCAGCACCCGGGACAGGATGAACATTCAGTACTTC,CASTRDRMNIQYF
TRBV5-4,.,TRBJ2-5,15,TRBD1,TGTGCCAGCAGCTTCCCGACAGGGGGCCAAGAGACCCAGTACTTC,CASSFPTGGQETQYF
TRBV25-1,.,TRBJ2-5,14,TRBD1,TGTGCCAGCGGCCCGGGACAGGGCATGAAGACCCAGTACTTC,CASGPGQGMKTQYF
TRBV24-1,.,TRBJ2-2,16,TRBD1,TGTGCCACCAGTGATTCGCGGACAGGGAAGGCCGGGGAGCTGTTTTTT,CATSDSRTGKAGELFF
TRBV5-1,.,TRBJ1-4,14,.,TGCGCCAGCAAACAGGATACAACTAATGAAAAACTGTTTTTT,CASKQDTTNEKLFF
TRBV5-5,few,TRBJ2-1,15,.,TGTGCCAGCAGCTTGGCGACAGGCTCCTACAATGAGCAGTTCTTC,CASSLATGSYNEQFF
TRBV6-6,.,TRBJ2-1,14,TRBD2,TGTGCCAGCGGGTTGGGACTAGATAACAATGAGCAGTTCTTC,CASGLGLDNNEQFF
TRBV5-1,.,TRBJ1-4,16,TRBD1,TGCGCCAGCAGCATCCAGGGACAGCCAACTAATGAAAAACTGTTTTTT,CASSIQGQPTNEKLFF